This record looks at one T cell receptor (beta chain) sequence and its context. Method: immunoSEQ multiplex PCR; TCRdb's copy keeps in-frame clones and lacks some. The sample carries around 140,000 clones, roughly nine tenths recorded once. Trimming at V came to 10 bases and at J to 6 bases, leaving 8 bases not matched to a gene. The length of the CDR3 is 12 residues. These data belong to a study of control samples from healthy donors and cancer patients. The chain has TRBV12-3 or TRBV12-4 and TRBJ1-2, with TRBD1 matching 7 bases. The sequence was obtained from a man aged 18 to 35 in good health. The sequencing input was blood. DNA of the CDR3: TGTGCCACCGACTCAGGGGGAAATGGCTACACCTTC. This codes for CATDSGGNGYTF.